Shown below are 30 T cell receptor beta chains from a single sample sequenced in a study of circulating and synovial CD4+ cells in juvenile arthritis. This table comes from immunoSEQ multiplex PCR, and its TCRdb copy is limited to in-frame clones, with some not included. The data show 36,000 or so clones, 94% seen once. Material for sequencing was CD4+ T cells from blood. All receptors come from a human donor with juvenile idiopathic arthritis.

CDR3 sequence (DNA): TGTGCCAGCAGTCCGGACAGGGATGGCACCGGGGAGCTGTTTTTT. This translates into CASSPDRDGTGELFF. The chain uses TRBV2 and TRBJ2-2; 8 positions match TRBD1. Germline V gene data show CDR1 as SNHLY and CDR2 as FYNNEI. V trimming: 5 bases; J trimming: 4 bases; junction bases outside the gene matches: 6. This CDR3 comprises 15 residues.

In nucleotides, the CDR3 is TGCGCCAGCAGCCAAGGACAGGGGTATCCCTACGAGCAGTACTTC. Translation gives CASSQGQGYPYEQYF. The chain combines TRBV4-1 with TRBJ2-7; 8 nucleotides align to TRBD1. Trimming at V came to 1 base and at J to 2 bases, leaving 4 bases not matched to a gene. Germline V CDR1 and CDR2: MGHRA, YSYEKL. The CDR3 has 15 residues.

The table lists this clone with a count of one. The chain recombines TRBV6-5 with TRBJ2-3; D is possibly TRBD2 (7 bases). Trimming took off 6 bases at V and 5 bases at J, with 9 bases between the two ends. The CDR3 is 12 amino acids. From germline, CDR1 is MNHEY and CDR2 SVGAGI. Here the CDR3 DNA reads TGTGCCAGCAGGGGGGGGCGAGATACGCAGTATTTT. Protein sequence: CASRGGRDTQYF.

With respect to this clone: This same CDR3 is encoded by further DNA sequences in the sample. The chain recombines TRBV5-1 with TRBJ1-5, with 8 bases lining up with TRBD1. The V gene's germline CDR1 is SGHRS and CDR2 YFSETQ. This CDR3 spans 16 amino acids. V shed 0 bases, J shed 4 bases, and the junction held 6 bases outside the gene matches. The CDR3 spells CASSLAGTGGNQPQHF. As DNA, the CDR3 is TGCGCCAGCAGCTTGGCGGGTACAGGGGGTAATCAGCCCCAGCATTTT.

The chain uses TRBV30 and TRBJ2-2; 10 bases map to TRBD1. There are 17 residues in the CDR3. V trimming: 8 bases; J trimming: 4 bases; junction bases outside the gene matches: 16. CDR1 GTSNPN and CDR2 SVGIG come from the germline V gene (reference sequence). The CDR3 loop is CARTGTGAILFTGELFF. CDR3 sequence (DNA): TGTGCCCGGACCGGGACAGGGGCGATTCTGTTCACCGGGGAGCTGTTTTTT.

This chain connects TRBV12-5 to TRBJ2-5; D perhaps matches TRBD2 (5 bases). Germline CDR1 is LGHNT and CDR2 is FRNRAP. CDR3 size: 14 residues. The germline V and J ends were trimmed by 7 bases and 5 bases, with 17 bases remaining between them. The CDR3 reads CASALEAWTETQYF. The CDR3 DNA follows: TGTGCTAGTGCCCTGGAGGCCTGGACGGAGACCCAGTACTTC.

J is TRBJ1-2 and V is TRBV4-3, with a weak D call TRBD1 (6 bases). Germline V gene data show CDR1 as LGHNA and CDR2 as YSLEER. V shed 1 base and J shed 4 bases, with 10 bases lying between them. The CDR3 sequence is 14 residues long. Written as DNA, the CDR3 is TGCGCCAGCAGCCAAGGCCAGGGGTTCTATGGCTACACCTTC. Translating it yields CASSQGQGFYGYTF.

The rearrangement uses TRBV4-2 and TRBJ2-7, with 8 bases identical to TRBD1. Trimming at V came to 3 bases and at J to 3 bases, leaving 7 bases not matched to a gene. This CDR3 region has 15 residues. CDR1 LGHNA and CDR2 YNFKEQ come from the germline V gene. CDR3 region: CASSQLPGGVYEQYF. The CDR3 bases are TGTGCCAGCAGCCAGCTACCAGGGGGCGTCTACGAGCAGTACTTC.

The rearrangement links TRBV11-3 to TRBJ2-1; 14 bases agree with TRBD2. CDR1 is SGHNT and CDR2 is YENEEA in the germline V gene. V shed 5 bases, J shed 4 bases, and the junction held 4 bases outside the gene matches. The CDR3 extends over 16 amino acids. CDR3 protein: CASSPRTSGGYNEQFF. The DNA for the CDR3 is TGTGCCAGCAGCCCTCGGACTAGCGGGGGGTACAATGAGCAGTTCTTC.

This chain connects TRBV6-6 to TRBJ2-5; D is unresolved. CDR1 MNHNY and CDR2 SVGAGI come from the germline V gene (reference sequence). CDR3 length: 11 amino acids. V dropped 7 bases and J dropped 2 bases, with 5 bases sitting between them. The CDR3 sequence: CASTHQETQYF. In DNA, the CDR3 is TGTGCCAGCACCCATCAAGAGACCCAGTACTTC.

This chain connects TRBV28 to TRBJ1-1; D is unclear. There are 12 residues in the CDR3. V dropped 3 bases and J dropped 5 bases, with 7 bases sitting between them. Germline assignment: CDR1 MDHEN and CDR2 SYDVKM. CDR3 nucleotides: TGTGCCAGCAGTTTTGGGCGAACTGAAGCTTTCTTT. This codes for CASSFGRTEAFF.

The V gene is TRBV14, the J gene TRBJ1-1, with TRBD1 matching 8 bases. The CDR3 contains 16 residues. The junction had 8 bases not matched to a gene; V was cut back by 1 base and J by 4 bases. From germline, CDR1 is SGHDN and CDR2 FVKESK. CDR3 region: CASSQGGQGASTEAFF. CDR3 sequence (DNA): TGTGCCAGCAGCCAAGGCGGGCAGGGGGCAAGCACTGAAGCTTTCTTT.

J is TRBJ1-5 and V is TRBV19; D is perhaps TRBD1 (6 bases). The CDR3 sequence is 18 residues long. Germline lookup yields CDR1 LNHDA and CDR2 SQIVND (reference sequence). Trimming took 10 bases from V and 3 from J, leaving 28 bases between them. The CDR3 DNA follows: TGTGCCATAAACACGGGGGGCCCCGAAGGGACGGACAATCAGCCCCAGCATTTT. It specifies CAINTGGPEGTDNQPQHF. Full variable domain (outside the CDR3, taken from reference TRBV19 and TRBJ1-5): DGGITQSPKYLFRKEGQNVTLSCEQNLNHDAMYWYRQDPGQGLRLIYYSQIVNDFQKGDIAEGYSVSREKKESFPLTVTSAQKNPTAFYLCAINTGGPEGTDNQPQHFGDGTRLSIL.

The V call is TRBV7-8, the J call TRBJ2-3, with D perhaps matching TRBD1 (7 bases). Trimming stripped 6 bases from V and 2 bases from J, with 18 bases between. Germline V lookup: CDR1 SGHVS, CDR2 FQNEAQ. CDR3 length: 16 residues. The CDR3 region has the DNA TGTGCCAGCAGACCACAGGGGTGGGGGGACACAGATACGCAGTATTTT. This translates into CASRPQGWGDTDTQYF.

The table lists this clone with a count of one. This chain connects TRBV10-2 to TRBJ2-7, with unresolved D. The CDR3 consists of 13 residues. Germline CDR1 WSHSY, CDR2 SAAADI. V dropped 3 bases and J dropped 7 bases, with 13 bases sitting between them. CDR3 bases: TGCGCCAGCAGTGAATCAACTTACGTGGAGCAGTACTTC. This gives the protein CASSESTYVEQYF.

On this clone itself: This sample includes further DNA sequences coding for the same CDR3. The rearrangement uses TRBV10-3 and TRBJ1-6; D perhaps matches TRBD1 (6 bases). The CDR3 covers 13 residues. Trimming took 10 bases from V and 7 from J, leaving 14 bases between them. The germline CDR1 and CDR2 sequences are ENHRY and SYGVKD. The CDR3 protein is CATTGSLNSPLHF. The CDR3 DNA is TGTGCCACGACAGGATCTTTGAATTCACCCCTCCACTTT.

The chain couples TRBV13 to TRBJ2-7; D is unclear. The CDR3 is 15 amino acids. V was trimmed by 8 bases and J by 2 bases, leaving 19 bases between them. In germline, CDR1 is PRHDT, CDR2 FYEKMQ (reference sequence). The CDR3 sequence: CASSWSPYSAYEQYF. The CDR3 DNA sequence: TGTGCCAGCTCCTGGTCCCCATACTCCGCCTACGAGCAGTACTTC.

This clone was seen just once. The chain uses TRBV9 and TRBJ2-2; 7 nucleotides agree with TRBD2. Losses at the gene ends were 4 bases for V and 4 bases for J; bases not matched to a gene: 10. The germline V gene encodes CDR1 SGDLS and CDR2 YYNGEE. This CDR3 is built from 16 residues. The CDR3 DNA is TGTGCCAGCAGCCCGCTCCGGGGGGTCCGCACCGGGGAGCTGTTTTTT. Translating gives CASSPLRGVRTGELFF.

This clone was recorded once. The J gene is TRBJ1-2, the V gene TRBV27; no reliable D call. This CDR3 spans 15 amino acids. Trimming removed 7 bases at V and 1 base at J, with 16 bases between. Germline-derived CDR1 and CDR2 are MNHEY and SMNVEV (reference sequence). Here the CDR3 DNA reads TGTGCCAGCACCACCCACACCCTTATTAACTATGGCTACACCTTC. It codes for CASTTHTLINYGYTF.

The sample holds one count of this clone. This chain uses TRBV4-2 with TRBJ2-3, with TRBD1 matching over 7 bases. The V and J ends lost 4 bases and 4 bases, in that order; junction bases with no gene match: 8. The CDR3 has 15 residues. Looked up from germline, CDR1 is LGHNA and CDR2 is YNFKEQ. The CDR3 nucleotides are TGTGCCAGCAGCCGGCGAGGGGGCGGGTCAGATACGCAGTATTTT. Translating it yields CASSRRGGGSDTQYF.

V and J are TRBV2 and TRBJ1-1; 7 bases align to TRBD1. The CDR3 covers 14 residues. V was clipped by 6 bases and J by 6 bases; unmatched bases: 10. CDR1 is SNHLY and CDR2 is FYNNEI in the germline V gene. The CDR3, as DNA: TGTGCCAGCAGGCGGGACAGATTCCCCGCTGAAGCTTTCTTT. As protein: CASRRDRFPAEAFF.

This sequence joins TRBV10-3 and TRBJ1-5; no clear D. The CDR3 covers 16 residues. Germline CDR1 is ENHRY and CDR2 is SYGVKD. The V and J ends lost 5 bases and 3 bases respectively, with 17 bases between them. The CDR3 DNA reads as TGTGCCATCAGTAATGGGCAGCTACTAGTCAATCAGCCCCAGCATTTT. The encoded protein is CAISNGQLLVNQPQHF.

The chain has TRBV5-6 and TRBJ1-1; TRBD1 matches at 7 bases. CDR3 size: 16 residues. CDR1 and CDR2 from the germline V gene are SGHDT and YYEEEE. After removal of 3 bases from V and 7 bases from J, the junction contained 15 bases not matched to a gene. Written as DNA, the CDR3 is TGTGCCAGCAGCTCCCTACCGACAGGGCAACGCGTTGAAGCTTTCTTT. Translation gives CASSSLPTGQRVEAFF.

The J gene is TRBJ1-1, the V gene TRBV6-1; the D gene is possibly TRBD1 (5 bases). The CDR3 contains 12 residues. V lost 5 bases, J lost 7 bases, and 11 bases lay in between. Germline V gene data show CDR1 as MNHNS and CDR2 as SASEGT. CDR3 residues: CASSLRGGEAFF. In DNA form, the CDR3 reads TGTGCCAGCAGTCTTCGGGGGGGTGAAGCTTTCTTT.

This clone was counted a few times. The rearrangement links TRBV19 to TRBJ2-1; D uncertain. V shed 3 bases and J shed 10 bases, with 7 bases lying between them. The germline V gene encodes CDR1 LNHDA and CDR2 SQIVND (reference sequence). The CDR3 is 11 amino acids. The CDR3 DNA reads as TGTGCCAGTAGTATCTGGGCCGAGCAGTTCTTC. It is translated as CASSIWAEQFF.

This chain joins TRBV9 and TRBJ2-2; the match to TRBD2 covers 14 bases. Germline values: CDR1 SGDLS, CDR2 YYNGEE. CDR3 size: 19 residues. V was pared by 3 bases and J by 2 bases, with 9 bases of the junction left unmatched. CDR3 bases: TGTGCCAGCAGCGCCCTCGGACTAGCGGGGGGCCATAACACCGGGGAGCTGTTTTTT. It specifies CASSALGLAGGHNTGELFF.

V gene TRBV5-1 combines with J gene TRBJ2-1; perhaps TRBD2 as D (6 bases). V was clipped by 2 bases and J by 0 bases, with 18 bases between them. Per germline, CDR1 SGHRS and CDR2 YFSETQ. The CDR3 has 18 amino acids. The CDR3 DNA follows: TGCGCCAGCAGCTTTATCGCTGGGGGGATGAGCTCCTACAATGAGCAGTTCTTC. Translation gives CASSFIAGGMSSYNEQFF.

V is TRBV7-2 and J is TRBJ1-3; 10 bases map to TRBD1. The germline V gene has CDR1 SGHTA and CDR2 FQGNSA. Trimming took 4 bases from V and 4 from J; bases not matched to a gene: 7. The CDR3 consists of 16 residues. The CDR3 spells CASSYRTGGSGNTIYF. The CDR3, as DNA: TGTGCCAGCAGCTACCGGACAGGGGGGTCCGGAAACACCATATATTTT.

The chain carries TRBV19 and TRBJ1-1, with TRBD1 matching 9 bases. Germline loops: CDR1 LNHDA, CDR2 SQIVND (reference sequence). The CDR3 is 17 amino acids. J gave up 0 bases and V 7 bases, and 12 bases lay outside the gene matches. CDR3 sequence reads: CASTGETGGLLNTEAFF. For the CDR3, the DNA is TGTGCCAGTACAGGGGAGACAGGGGGGCTCTTGAACACTGAAGCTTTCTTT.

This clone was seen a few times. A read error may account for a junction end that differs from germline. J is TRBJ2-7 and V is TRBV3-1 (or the pseudogene TRBV3-2); D is perhaps TRBD1 (6 bases). Germline CDR1 and CDR2: LGHDT and YNNKEL (reference sequence). The CDR3 extends over 9 amino acids. CDR3 coding DNA: TGCTACAGGGACTACGAGCAGTACTTC. It translates to CYRDYEQYF.